This record covers a single T cell receptor (beta chain). Antigen specificity is unknown. PCR amplification relied on 60 Vbeta primers (plus 13 Jbeta primers). Measured with immunoSEQ multiplex PCR; TCRdb has only the in-frame clones, and not every one. Of approximately 150,000 clones listed, around 80% are singletons. This entry is derived from a study of cytomegalovirus exposure and HLA in healthy donors. Study information: A previous analysis identified fewer than 130 million unique TCR beta sequences derived from around 200 million T cells.

The CDR3 is 16 amino acids. J was trimmed by 3 bases and V by 2 bases; bases with no gene match: 5. Germline V gene data show CDR1 as MNHNY and CDR2 as SVGAGI (reference sequence). Findings and limits, study-wide: The presence/absence work took it that sequencing depth was about the same across donors. It was only CMV serostatus that was available as immune exposure information.

The TCR originated in a woman in her thirties in good health and CMV-seronegative. Sequenced material: PBMCs. The chain joins TRBV6-6 to TRBJ1-3; 9 positions agree with TRBD1. The CDR3 reads CASSYRDREDGNTIYF. CDR3 nucleotides: TGTGCCAGCAGTTACAGGGACAGGGAAGATGGAAACACCATATATTTT.